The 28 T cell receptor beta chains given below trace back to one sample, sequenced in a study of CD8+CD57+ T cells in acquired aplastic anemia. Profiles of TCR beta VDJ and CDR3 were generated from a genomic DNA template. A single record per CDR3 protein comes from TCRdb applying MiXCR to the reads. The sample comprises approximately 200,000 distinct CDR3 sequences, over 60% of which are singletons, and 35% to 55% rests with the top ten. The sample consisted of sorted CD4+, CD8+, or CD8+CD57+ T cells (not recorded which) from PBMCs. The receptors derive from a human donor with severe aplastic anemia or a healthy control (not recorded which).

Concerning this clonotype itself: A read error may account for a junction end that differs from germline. The DNA of the CDR3 is TGCGCCAGCAGCTGGACTGGACCGAACACCGGGGAGCTGTTTTTT. This codes for CASSWTGPNTGELFF. This chain uses TRBV9 with TRBJ2-2; weak D call: TRBD2 (5 bases). CDR3 length equals 15 residues. Per germline, CDR1 SGDLS and CDR2 YYNGEE.

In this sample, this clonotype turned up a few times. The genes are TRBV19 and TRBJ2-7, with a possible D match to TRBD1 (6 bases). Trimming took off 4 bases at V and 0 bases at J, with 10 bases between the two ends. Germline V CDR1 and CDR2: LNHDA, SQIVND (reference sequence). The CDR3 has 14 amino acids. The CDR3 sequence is CASSTGQNSYEQYF. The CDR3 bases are TGTGCCAGTAGTACCGGACAGAACTCCTACGAGCAGTACTTC.

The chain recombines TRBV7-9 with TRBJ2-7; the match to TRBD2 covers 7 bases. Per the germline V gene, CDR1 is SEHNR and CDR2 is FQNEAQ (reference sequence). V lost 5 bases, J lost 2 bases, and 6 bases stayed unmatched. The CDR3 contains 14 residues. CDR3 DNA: TGTGCCAGCAGCCGTAGCGGGCACACCTACGAGCAGTACTTC. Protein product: CASSRSGHTYEQYF.

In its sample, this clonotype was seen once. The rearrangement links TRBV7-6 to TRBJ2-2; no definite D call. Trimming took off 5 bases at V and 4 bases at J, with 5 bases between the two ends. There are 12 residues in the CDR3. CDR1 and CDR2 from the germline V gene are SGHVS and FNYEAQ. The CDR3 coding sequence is TGTGCCAGCAGCCTCCTCACCGGGGAGCTGTTTTTT. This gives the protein CASSLLTGELFF.

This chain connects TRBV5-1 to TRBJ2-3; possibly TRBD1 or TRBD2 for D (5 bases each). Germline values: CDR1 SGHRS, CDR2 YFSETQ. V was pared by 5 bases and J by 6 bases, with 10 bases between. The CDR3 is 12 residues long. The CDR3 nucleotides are TGCGCCAGCAGGGGGACGGCGGATACGCAGTATTTT. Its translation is CASRGTADTQYF.

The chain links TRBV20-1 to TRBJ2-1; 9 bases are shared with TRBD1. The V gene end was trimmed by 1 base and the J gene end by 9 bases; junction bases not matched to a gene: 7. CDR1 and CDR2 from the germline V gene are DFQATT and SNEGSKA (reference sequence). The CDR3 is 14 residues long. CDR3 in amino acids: CSARAQQGAGEQFF. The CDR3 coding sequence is TGCAGTGCTAGAGCCCAACAGGGGGCCGGTGAGCAGTTCTTC.

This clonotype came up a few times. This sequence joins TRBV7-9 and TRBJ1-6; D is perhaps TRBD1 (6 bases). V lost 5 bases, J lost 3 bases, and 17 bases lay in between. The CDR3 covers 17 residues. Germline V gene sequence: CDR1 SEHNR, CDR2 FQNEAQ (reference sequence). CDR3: CASSRGQIPDYNSPLHF. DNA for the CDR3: TGTGCCAGCAGCCGAGGACAGATCCCCGACTATAATTCACCCCTCCACTTT.

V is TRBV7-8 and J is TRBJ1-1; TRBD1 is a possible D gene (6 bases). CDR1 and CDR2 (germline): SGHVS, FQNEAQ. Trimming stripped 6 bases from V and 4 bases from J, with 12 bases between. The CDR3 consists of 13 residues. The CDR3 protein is CASRLGGTTEAFF. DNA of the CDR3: TGTGCCAGCAGACTAGGGGGTACCACTGAAGCTTTCTTT.

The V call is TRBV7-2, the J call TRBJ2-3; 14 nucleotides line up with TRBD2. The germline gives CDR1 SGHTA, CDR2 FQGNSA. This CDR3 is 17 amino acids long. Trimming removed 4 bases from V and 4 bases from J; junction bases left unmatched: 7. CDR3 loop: CASSSPTSGGGADTQYF. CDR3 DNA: TGTGCCAGCAGCTCCCCGACTAGCGGGGGGGGGGCAGATACGCAGTATTTT.

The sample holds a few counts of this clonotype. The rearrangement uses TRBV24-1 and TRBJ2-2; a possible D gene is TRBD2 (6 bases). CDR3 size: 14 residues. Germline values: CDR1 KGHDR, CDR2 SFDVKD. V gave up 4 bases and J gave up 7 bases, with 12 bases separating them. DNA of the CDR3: TGTGCCACCAGTGAGGCAGGGCGGGACGGGGAGCTGTTTTTT. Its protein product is CATSEAGRDGELFF.

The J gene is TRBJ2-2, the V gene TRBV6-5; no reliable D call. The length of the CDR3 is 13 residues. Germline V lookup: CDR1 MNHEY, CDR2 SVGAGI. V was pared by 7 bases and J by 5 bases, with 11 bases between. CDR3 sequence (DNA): TGTGCCAGCAAGGGCAGTACAACCGGGGAGCTGTTTTTT. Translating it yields CASKGSTTGELFF.

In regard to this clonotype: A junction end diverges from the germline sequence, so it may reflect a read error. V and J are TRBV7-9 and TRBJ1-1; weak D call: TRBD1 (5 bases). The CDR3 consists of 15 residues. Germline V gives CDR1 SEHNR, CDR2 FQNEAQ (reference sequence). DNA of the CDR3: TGTGCCTGCAGCTTAGCGAGTGGGGCGAACACCGAAGCTTTCTTT. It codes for CACSLASGANTEAFF.

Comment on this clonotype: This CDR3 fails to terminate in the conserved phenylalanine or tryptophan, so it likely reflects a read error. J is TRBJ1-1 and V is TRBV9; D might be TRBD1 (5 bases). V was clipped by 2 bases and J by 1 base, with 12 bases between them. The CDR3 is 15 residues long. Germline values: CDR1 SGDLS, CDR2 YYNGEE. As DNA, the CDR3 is TGTGCCAGCAGCGTCGGAGGGGACGCGAACACTGAAGCTTTCCTT. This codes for CASSVGGDANTEAFL.

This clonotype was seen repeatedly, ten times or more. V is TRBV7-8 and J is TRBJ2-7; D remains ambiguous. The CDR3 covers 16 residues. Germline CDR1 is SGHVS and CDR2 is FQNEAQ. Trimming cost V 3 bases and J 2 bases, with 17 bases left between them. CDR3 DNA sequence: TGTGCCAGCAGCTTTGCGGTCCAGGCGCTTACCTACGAGCAGTACTTC. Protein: CASSFAVQALTYEQYF.

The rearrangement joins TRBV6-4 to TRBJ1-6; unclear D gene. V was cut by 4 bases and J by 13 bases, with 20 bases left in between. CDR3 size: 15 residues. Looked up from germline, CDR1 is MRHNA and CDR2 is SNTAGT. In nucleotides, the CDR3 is TGTGCCAGCAGTGGCGATATAGGGCTCGCGTCGCCCCTCCACTTT. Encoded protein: CASSGDIGLASPLHF.

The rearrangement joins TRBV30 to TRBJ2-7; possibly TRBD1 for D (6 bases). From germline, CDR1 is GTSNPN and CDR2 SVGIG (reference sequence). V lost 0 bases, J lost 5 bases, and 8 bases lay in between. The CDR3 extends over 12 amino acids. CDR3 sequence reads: CAWSVQGDEQYF. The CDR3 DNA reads TGTGCCTGGAGTGTACAGGGAGACGAGCAGTACTTC.

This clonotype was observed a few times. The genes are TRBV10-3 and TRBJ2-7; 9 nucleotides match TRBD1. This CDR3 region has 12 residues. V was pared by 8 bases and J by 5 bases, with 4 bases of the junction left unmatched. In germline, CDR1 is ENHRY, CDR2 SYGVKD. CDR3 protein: CAIRTGEDEQYF. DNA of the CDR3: TGTGCCATCCGGACAGGGGAGGACGAGCAGTACTTC.

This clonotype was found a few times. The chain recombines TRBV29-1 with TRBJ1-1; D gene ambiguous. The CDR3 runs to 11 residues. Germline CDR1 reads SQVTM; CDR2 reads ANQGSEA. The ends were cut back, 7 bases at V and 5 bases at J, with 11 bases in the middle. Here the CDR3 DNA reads TGCAGCGGAGGGAGGAATACTGAAGCTTTCTTT. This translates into CSGGRNTEAFF.

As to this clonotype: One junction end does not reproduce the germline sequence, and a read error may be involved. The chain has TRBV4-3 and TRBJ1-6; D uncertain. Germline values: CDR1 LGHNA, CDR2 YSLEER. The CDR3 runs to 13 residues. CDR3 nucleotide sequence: TGCGCCAGCAGCGTGACGCTAGATTCGCCCCTCCACTTT. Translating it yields CASSVTLDSPLHF.

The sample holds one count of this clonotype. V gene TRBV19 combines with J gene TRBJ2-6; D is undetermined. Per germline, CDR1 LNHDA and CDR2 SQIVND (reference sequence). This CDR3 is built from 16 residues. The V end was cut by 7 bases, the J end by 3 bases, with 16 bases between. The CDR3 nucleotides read TGTGCCAGTACCCTGCACACCTCAGGTGGGGCCAACGTCCTGACTTTC. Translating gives CASTLHTSGGANVLTF.

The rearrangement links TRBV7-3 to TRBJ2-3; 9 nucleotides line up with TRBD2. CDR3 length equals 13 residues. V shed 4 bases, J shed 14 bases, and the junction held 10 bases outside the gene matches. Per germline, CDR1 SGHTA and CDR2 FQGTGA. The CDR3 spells CASSSGGRGGRYF. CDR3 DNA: TGTGCCAGCAGCTCGGGGGGGCGGGGGGGCCGGTATTTT.

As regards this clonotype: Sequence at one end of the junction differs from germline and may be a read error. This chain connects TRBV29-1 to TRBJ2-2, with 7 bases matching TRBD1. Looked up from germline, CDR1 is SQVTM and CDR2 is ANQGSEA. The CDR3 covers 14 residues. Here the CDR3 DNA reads TGCAGCGGTGAAACAGGGGTGGGCACCGGGGAGCTGTTTTTT. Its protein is CSGETGVGTGELFF.

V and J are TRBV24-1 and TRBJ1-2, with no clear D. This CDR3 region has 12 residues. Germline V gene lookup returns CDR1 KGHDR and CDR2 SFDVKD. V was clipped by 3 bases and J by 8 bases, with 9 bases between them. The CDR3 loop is CATSDRQRGYTF. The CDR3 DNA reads TGTGCCACCAGTGATAGGCAGCGCGGCTACACCTTC.

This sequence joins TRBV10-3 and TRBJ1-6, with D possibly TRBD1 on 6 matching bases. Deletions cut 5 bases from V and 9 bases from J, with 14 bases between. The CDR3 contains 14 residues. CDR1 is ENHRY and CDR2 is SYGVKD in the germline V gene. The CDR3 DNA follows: TGTGCCATCAGTCAGGGGTTGGTGAGTTCACCCCTCCACTTT. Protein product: CAISQGLVSSPLHF.

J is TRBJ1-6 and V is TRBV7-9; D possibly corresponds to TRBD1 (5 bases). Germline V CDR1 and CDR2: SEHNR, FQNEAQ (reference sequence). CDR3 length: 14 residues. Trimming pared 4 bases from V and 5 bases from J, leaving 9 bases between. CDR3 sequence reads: CASSYRLDNSPLHF. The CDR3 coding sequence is TGTGCCAGCAGCTACAGGTTGGATAATTCACCCCTCCACTTT.

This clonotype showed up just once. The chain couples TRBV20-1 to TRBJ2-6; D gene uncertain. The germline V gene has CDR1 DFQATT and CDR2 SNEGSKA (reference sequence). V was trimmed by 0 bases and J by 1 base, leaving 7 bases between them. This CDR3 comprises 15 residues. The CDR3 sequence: CSARDGSSGANVLTF. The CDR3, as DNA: TGCAGTGCTAGAGACGGGTCATCTGGGGCCAACGTCCTGACTTTC.

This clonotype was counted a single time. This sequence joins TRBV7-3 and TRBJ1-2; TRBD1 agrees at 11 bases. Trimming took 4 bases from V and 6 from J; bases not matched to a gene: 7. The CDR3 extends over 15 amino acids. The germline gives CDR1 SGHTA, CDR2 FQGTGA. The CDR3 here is CASSSKDRGPDGYTF. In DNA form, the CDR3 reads TGTGCCAGCAGCTCAAAGGACAGGGGGCCGGATGGCTACACCTTC.

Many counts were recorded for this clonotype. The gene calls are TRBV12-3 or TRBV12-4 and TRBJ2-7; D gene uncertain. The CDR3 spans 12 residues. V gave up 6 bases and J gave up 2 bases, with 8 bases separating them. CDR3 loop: CASRDDAYEQYF. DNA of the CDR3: TGTGCCAGCAGGGATGACGCCTACGAGCAGTACTTC.